This T cell receptor (beta chain) was captured in a study of blood T cells in healthy people across ages (dated by TCRdb to the mid-2010s). Study-wide context: In model experiments, template switching captured about one uniquely barcoded TCR beta cDNA molecule for every two T cells. Using deep sequencing normalized with unique cDNA molecular identifiers, the study measured how TCR beta repertoire diversity changes with age. The donors were divided into four age groups: young (average around 16 years), middle-aged (approximately 39), aged (about 56) and long-lived (nearly 85). Donors of different ages were randomly distributed across sequencing lanes to avoid experimental bias. Using the same blood draw, the study looked at two additional independent replicas of 1 million unique cDNA reads for two donors, one aged 18 to 30 and the other aged 80 or older.

Points the paper makes about the study in general: Compared with the aged group, the long-lived group had more naive CD4+ T cells, fewer expanded clones and increased TCR diversity, a pattern suggesting age selection. The percentage of naive T cells measured by flow cytometry correlated strongly with observed TCR beta diversity. As age increased, observed TCR beta diversity per million T cells dropped in a roughly linear way, and a significant reduction was already evident by age 40. Because the CMV infection status of the donors was unknown, age-related changes in expanded clonotypes may potentially have been confounded. Total diversity estimates from one million sequenced T cells were considered lower bounds and underestimates. Conclusive comparison of naive and antigen-experienced compartments was prevented by the profiling of bulk unsorted PBMCs.

Library method: 5' RACE. TCRdb lists the instrument as Illumina HiSeq 2500. The second PCR ran for about 6 to 11 cycles and used a J-beta primer mix along with a sample-barcoded 5' primer. A unique molecular identifier was introduced onto each TCR beta cDNA molecule by a template-switch 5' adaptor carrying 12 random nucleotides. Each sample yielded at least 3 million CDR3-containing paired-end reads. The Mint cDNA synthesis kit, primed by a TRBC-specific oligonucleotide, was used to synthesize first-strand cDNA from all RNA. All cDNA was treated with uracil-DNA glycosylase and then went through a first 18-cycle PCR with the universal primers M1SS and BC2_uni_R. As for the original processing: Normalization of each sample was performed by random selection of 1 million high-quality reads, each carrying a distinct molecular identifier. Reads sharing molecular identifiers were discarded rather than binned into consensus sequences. MiTCR, run with a Q25 quality threshold and the strictest error-elimination algorithm, handled CDR3 identification, clonotype clustering and error correction. A nonparametric unseen species model with Euler transformation was used to estimate lower-bound total TCR beta diversity. Clones were called with MiXCR by TCRdb after fastp trimmed the public reads at Q25, and only in-frame beta chains were retained. Each CDR3 protein appears once, grouped with its most common genes and DNA. The V and J calls, along with clone size, are taken from TCRdb and not from the paper's own processing. This sample holds roughly 1.7 million distinct CDR3 sequences; about 35% were observed only once. Over 9% of the sample belongs to the ten largest clones.

The junction shows trimming of 7 bases on V and 7 bases on J, plus 17 bases between the germline ends. The CDR3 measures 14 amino acids from cysteine to phenylalanine. Only the CDR3 DNA stays, 42 bases, in frame from base 1. The 40 or so donors, aged 6 to 90 years, were systemically healthy Caucasian individuals from Russia. Roughly 11 milliliters of peripheral blood were drawn from each donor into EDTA-treated Vacutainer tubes. Ficoll-Paque density-gradient centrifugation was used to isolate PBMCs, with at least 6.5 million per sample. Trizol reagent was used to extract total RNA from the PBMCs, yielding at least 5 micrograms per sample. The percentages of naive CD45RAhigh/CD27high T cells were determined by flow cytometry on a PBMC aliquot from every donor. A note on this clonotype: Its antigen is still unknown. Base qualities are not recorded, but no much larger clone differs from it by a single base.

The chain is made from TRBV12-3 or TRBV12-4 and TRBJ2-4; the D segment could be TRBD2, given 6 matching bases. The source of this sequence is a woman in her 30s in good health. Sequenced sample: blood. The encoded CDR3 is CASTLWGVGNIQYF. The DNA reads TGTGCCAGCACCCTGTGGGGGGTTGGGAACATTCAGTACTTC.